This TCR beta chain was captured in a study of regulatory T cells in long-lasting Graves disease (dated by TCRdb to 2020 to 2023). Study-level background: Antithyroid drugs had been taken for less than 3 months by newly diagnosed Graves' disease patients. A total of roughly 35 samples underwent TCR sequencing: some 13 from persistent and roughly 20 from newly diagnosed Graves' disease patients. The study was registered as a clinical trial and conducted in China. Patients with persistent Graves' disease were compared with patients with newly diagnosed Graves' disease using TCR sequencing and RNA sequencing of peripheral blood. General study outcomes and caveats: The study examined only peripheral blood because the primary lesion, thyroid tissue, could not be accessed. The authors acknowledged the small sample size as a limitation that may reduce accuracy. Lower TCR Shannon entropy and fewer highly expanded clones were observed in persistent Graves' disease patients than in newly diagnosed patients, which suggested clonal expansion. A larger number of public clonotypes was shared among persistent patients (under 3,000) than among newly diagnosed patients (over 850). Sequencing and analysis were restricted to the TCR beta chain. TRBV28, TRBJ1-2 and TRBJ2-5 were preferentially used in persistent disease, while TRBV20-1 and TRBJ2-1 were favored in newly diagnosed disease.

The time point label for this specimen denotes: newly diagnosed GD, antithyroid drugs for less than 3 months. RNA was extracted from PBMCs in TRIzol for both TCR sequencing and RNA sequencing. Graves' disease was diagnosed according to American Thyroid Association guidelines. Recruitment of patients was carried out at an endocrinology department in Xi'an, China. From each patient, approximately 9 milliliters of peripheral blood was collected into an EDTA anticoagulant tube. Ficoll Paque Plus density gradient separation was used to isolate PBMCs, and no additional T cell sorting was done. RNA quality was checked with an Agilent 2100 Bioanalyzer and agarose gel, and concentration with a NanoDrop 2000. CDR1 MNHEY and CDR2 SVGEGT are derived from the germline V gene. There are 12 amino acids in the CDR3, from cysteine to phenylalanine inclusive. The read is trimmed to its CDR3 DNA, 36 bases read in frame from base 1. A distance of 10 bases separates the germline ends of V and J, which lose 10 bases and 4 bases respectively.

Library generation was performed with multiplex PCR. The sample was run on an Illumina HiSeq 4000. iRepertoire HTBI primers and Arm-PCR amplification of CDR3 regions were used to construct TCR beta libraries. Gel purification was performed on PCR products prior to sequencing. Regarding the original processing steps: Gene usage analysis of CDR3 amino acid clonotypes used the 62 TRBV and fewer than 15 TRBJ segments found across samples. Filtered high-quality paired reads were merged into contigs using COPE and FqMerger. BLAST was used to align contigs to IMGT TRBV, TRBD and TRBJ reference genes, with CDR3 defined following IMGT. Any clonotype with a frequency above 0.1% was counted as a highly expanded clone. Shannon entropy was used to measure repertoire diversity, and the Gini coefficient was used to measure V-J evenness. Public clonotypes were defined as clonotypes shared by more than one individual. The public reads were reanalyzed by TCRdb: fastp trimming at Q25, MiXCR alignment, in-frame beta chains only. Every CDR3 protein is listed once, alongside the most common genes and DNA of its rows. The V and J calls were determined by TCRdb, not by the authors. For this sample the table gives hundreds of thousands of distinct CDR3 sequences, of which approximately 16% were detected only once. The ten most abundant clones make up roughly 7.7% of the sample.

This clonotype was recorded many times. This receptor's antigen is unknown. Base quality data are lacking; no much larger clone is found one base away. Separately, the same data were catalogued under a study of T cells in Graves' hyperthyroidism and ophthalmopathy. Looking at the second paper: Stable Graves' hyperthyroidism was defined as no progression to ophthalmopathy during 18 months of follow-up. Hyperthyroidism patients were newly diagnosed, had a disease duration of under 2 months, and were aged 18 to 65 years. The study excluded patients with uncontrolled infections, other autoimmune diseases, pregnancy or lactation. Diagnoses relied on clinical symptoms, serum thyroxine and TRAb, thyroid ultrasound and orbital computed tomography. For the first round of RT-PCR on the TCR CDR3, the HTBI primer set was used together with the Qiagen OneStep RT-PCR kit. Blood samples also contained most of the expanded thyroid clonotypes (frequency above 0.001), which suggests that blood repertoires may reflect thyroid immune responses. A model built on a 13 V-J signature distinguished ophthalmopathy from stable hyperthyroidism, reaching over 85% sensitivity and under 84% specificity in cross-validation and 80%/75% in testing. In validation, the model predicted progression to ophthalmopathy a median of around six months before onset, with 65% to 71% sensitivity and around 76% specificity. TCR V-J signatures able to tell the groups apart were searched for in a discovery cohort of approximately 95 patients, of whom over 40 had Graves' ophthalmopathy and under 65 had stable Graves' hyperthyroidism. Whether ophthalmopathy could be predicted prospectively was tested in an independent validation cohort made up of about 20 hyperthyroidism patients plus 17 patients who later progressed to ophthalmopathy. The 100 discovery patients were randomly split 7:3 into training and test sets. The study also compared thyroid tissue and blood T-cell repertoires from a handful of Graves' hyperthyroidism patients. After sampling, hyperthyroidism patients received methimazole starting at 30 mg daily, and ophthalmopathy patients received high-dose intravenous methylprednisolone. A second multiplex PCR round built the libraries, followed by size selection and purification. Sequencing of the libraries was done on an Illumina HiSeq2000 using paired-end 100 bp reads. Raw data were processed with SOAPnuke, discarding reads with adapters, uncalled bases, mean Phred below 15, or no exact constant-primer or identifier match. COPE v1.2.5 was used to merge the high-quality paired reads, and each unique nucleotide sequence was defined as a clonotype. Clonotypes were aligned to IMGT TRBV, TRBD and TRBJ reference segments using MiTCR v1.1. Analysis was restricted to V-J combinations with a frequency above 0.0001, which covered approximately 99% of repertoires. A TCS score was defined as the ratio of F50 (clonal expansion) to E x V (chaos), with BLOSUM62-based TCRdist applied between CDR3 peptides within each V-J. Welch's t-statistics and random forest reduced 500 to 650 V-J features to around 14, which were used in a naive Bayes classifier (R e1071). Sample size was not statistically predetermined, and investigators were not blinded to group allocation. The paper describes TCR Vbeta CDR3 sequencing of 135 peripheral blood samples, made up of roughly 45 ophthalmopathy patients, more than 70 hyperthyroidism patients and 17 progressor patients.

Recombination connected TRBV6-2 or TRBV6-3 to TRBJ2-2; the D gene identity is not certain. This TCR derives from a woman in her forties with Graves disease. Donor details come from another sample of the same person, matched by shared clones. The sequencing used peripheral blood mononuclear cells (PBMCs), collected at new diagnosis, from a patient treated with antithyroid drugs. The CDR3 reads CATARVTGELFF. In nucleotides, the sequence is TGTGCCACCGCCCGGGTCACCGGGGAGCTGTTTTTT.